This T cell receptor beta chain is from a study of shared clonotypes between healthy human individuals. The overall study: Researchers assigned three CD4 naive, three CD4 memory, two CD8 naive and one CD8 memory plate to each donor. Points from the study as a whole: Compared with memory subsets, naive subsets generally had larger estimated richness.

Per the germline V gene, CDR1 is MGHRA and CDR2 is YSYEKL. This CDR3 comprises 15 residues. V was clipped by 2 bases and J by 3 bases; unmatched bases: 3. Several immunoSEQ plates received, in even portions, the genomic DNA of each subset. The method was immunoSEQ multiplex PCR; TCRdb's version includes in-frame clones alone and lacks a portion of them. Of hundreds of thousands of clones in the sample, 74% were seen once. Notes on this clone: Antigen specificity is unknown.

The receptor's source is a woman aged 25 to 39 in good health. The chain carries TRBV4-1 and TRBJ2-5; 10 nucleotides match TRBD1. Sequenced material: memory CD4+ T cells sorted from blood. The sample's subset: CD45RA-negative fraction. This chain's CDR3 is CASSQHGTGEETQYF. The CDR3 bases are TGCGCCAGCAGCCAACACGGGACAGGGGAAGAGACCCAGTACTTC.